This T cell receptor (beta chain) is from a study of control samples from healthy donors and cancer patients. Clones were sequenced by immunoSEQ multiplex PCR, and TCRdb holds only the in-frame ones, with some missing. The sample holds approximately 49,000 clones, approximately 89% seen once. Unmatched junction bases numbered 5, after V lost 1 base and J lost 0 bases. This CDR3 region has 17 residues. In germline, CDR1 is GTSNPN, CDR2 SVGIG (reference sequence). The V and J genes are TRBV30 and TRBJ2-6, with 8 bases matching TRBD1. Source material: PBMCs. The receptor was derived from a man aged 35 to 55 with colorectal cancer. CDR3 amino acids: CAWSDRGESSGANVLTF. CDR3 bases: TGTGCCTGGAGTGACAGGGGGGAGAGCTCTGGGGCCAACGTCCTGACTTTC.